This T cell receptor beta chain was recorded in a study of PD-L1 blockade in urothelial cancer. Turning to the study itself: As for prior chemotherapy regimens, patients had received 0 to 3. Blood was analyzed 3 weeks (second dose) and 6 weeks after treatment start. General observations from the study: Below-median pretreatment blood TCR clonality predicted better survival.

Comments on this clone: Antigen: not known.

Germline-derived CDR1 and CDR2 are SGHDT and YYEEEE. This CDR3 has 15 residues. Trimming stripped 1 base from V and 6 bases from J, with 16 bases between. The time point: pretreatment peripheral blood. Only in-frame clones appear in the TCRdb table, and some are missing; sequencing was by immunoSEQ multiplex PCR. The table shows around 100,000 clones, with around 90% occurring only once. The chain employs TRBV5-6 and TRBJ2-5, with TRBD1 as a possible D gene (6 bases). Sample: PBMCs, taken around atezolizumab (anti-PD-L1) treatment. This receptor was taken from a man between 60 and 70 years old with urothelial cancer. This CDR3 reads CASSLRAVGAKTQYF. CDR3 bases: TGTGCCAGCAGCTTGAGGGCGGTGGGGGCAAAGACCCAGTACTTC.